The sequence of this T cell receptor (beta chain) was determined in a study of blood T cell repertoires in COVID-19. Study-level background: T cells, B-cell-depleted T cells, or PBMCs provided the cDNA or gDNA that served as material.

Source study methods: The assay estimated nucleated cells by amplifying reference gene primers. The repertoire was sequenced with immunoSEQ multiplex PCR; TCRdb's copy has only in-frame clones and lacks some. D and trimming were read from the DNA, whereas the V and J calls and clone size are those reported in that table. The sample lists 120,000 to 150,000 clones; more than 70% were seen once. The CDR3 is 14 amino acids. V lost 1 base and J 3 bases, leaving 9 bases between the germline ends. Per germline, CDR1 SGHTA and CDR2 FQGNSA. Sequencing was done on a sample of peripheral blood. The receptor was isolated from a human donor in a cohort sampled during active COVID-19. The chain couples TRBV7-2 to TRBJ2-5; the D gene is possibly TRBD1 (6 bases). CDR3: CASSLGRGEETQYF. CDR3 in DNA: TGTGCCAGCAGCTTAGGCAGGGGCGAAGAGACCCAGTACTTC.